This T cell receptor beta chain stems from a study of T cell repertoires in cytomegalovirus infection. On the study more broadly: Indications came from public TCR beta signatures; they pointed to CMV infection and to a matching HLA type.

Trimming pared 0 bases from V and 6 bases from J, leaving 26 bases between. Germline assignment: CDR1 LGHNT and CDR2 FRNRAP. The CDR3 sequence is 19 residues long. Study conclusions and caveats: The ex vivo response showed dominance by HLA-C-restricted CMV-specific TCR beta clonotypes.

A remark on this clonotype: The antigen is unknown.

Each CDR3 protein is one row after TCRdb ran MiXCR on the reads. Here the sample spans 100,000 to 150,000 distinct CDR3 sequences, more than 30% being singletons. This sequence joins TRBV12-5 and TRBJ1-1; the D gene is possibly TRBD1 (6 bases). This receptor was taken from a human donor in good health (CMV status not recorded). Some clones in this sample may be carry-over from other donors' samples. The source material was CD8+ T cells from cultured PBMCs, sampled from culture after CMV antigen stimulation. The CDR3 reads CASGLVFLRRGDPFPEAFF. In DNA form, the CDR3 reads TGTGCTAGTGGTTTGGTATTTCTGCGGAGGGGGGATCCGTTCCCTGAAGCTTTCTTT.